This TCR beta chain was profiled in a study of CXCR3-negative and CXCR3-positive naive CD8 T cells (dated by TCRdb to between 2018 and 2021). Turning to the overall study: Some 150 million TRB reads were obtained in total, roughly 1.5 +/- 0.3 million reads per library. Diversity and physicochemical repertoire analyses were performed on around 10 donors pooled from two independent experiments. The TRBV-TRBJ cluster analysis covered naive subsets from roughly five donors and memory cells from 3 donors.

Regarding this clonotype: What this receptor recognizes is not known.

Counted from cysteine to phenylalanine, this CDR3 has 15 amino acids. No DNA is given. According to the germline V gene (reference sequence), CDR1 reads WNHNN and CDR2 reads SYGVQD. For each CD8+ T cell subset, flow sorting was done in triplicate, and around 300,000 cells per subset went directly into RLT lysis buffer. Naive CD8+ T cells were defined stringently as CD45RO-CCR7+CD27+CD95- to exclude memory contaminants. Peripheral blood mononuclear cells were isolated from buffy coats by standard density gradient centrifugation. Naive CXCR3-negative and CXCR3-positive CD8+ T cells were flow-sorted on a FACSAria III. Total RNA was extracted from sorted cells using an RNeasy Mini Kit. General findings and caveats noted by the study authors: Because surface CD5, which is linked to self-reactivity in mice, was comparable between the naive subsets, TCR interaction strength was also inferred from the physicochemical properties of TRB CDR3s. Naive CXCR3-negative and CXCR3-positive cells from the same donor showed similar TRBV-TRBJ usage, whereas memory cells showed distinct patterns. Freshly isolated PBMCs were used for most assays because CXCR3 expression partially decreased after cryopreservation. Compared with CXCR3-negative naive cells, CXCR3-positive naive cells had TRB CDR3s with higher hydrophobicity (lower Kidera factor 4), lower energy, and higher strength and volume indices. Both naive subsets had comparably high repertoire diversity, while memory CD8+ T cells had much lower repertoire diversity.

The sequencer listed for this sample is NextSeq 550. The Human TCR Profiling Kit (MiLaboratory) was used to prepare UMI-labeled 5' RACE TRB cDNA libraries. cDNA synthesis used the entire amount of extracted RNA, and PCR amplification then used the entire amount of cDNA produced. The libraries were made side by side, with each library going through the same number of PCR cycles. Concerning the study's data processing: MIGEC and MiXCR extracted about 53,000 +/- 10,000 unique UMI-labeled TRB cDNA molecules per library, requiring at least two reads per UMI. An average of about 40,000 +/- 10,000 functional in-frame TRB CDR3 nucleotide clonotypes without stop codons was found per library. After each sample was downsampled to 5000 UMI-labeled TRB molecules, VDJtools was used to calculate diversity metrics such as normalized Shannon-Wiener and Chao1. VDJtools computed clonotype-size-weighted physicochemical properties of the central five CDR3 residues: interaction energy, strength, volume and Kidera factor 4. Through TCRdb reprocessing, the reads give one entry per CDR3 protein sequence; DNA is omitted. These V and J calls are TCRdb output, not the study's own analysis. The record for this sample contains over 100,000 distinct CDR3 sequences. 0.36% of the sample is taken by the ten largest.

The sample was naive CXCR3+ CD8+ T cells from blood. This specimen's cell subset or site label, interpreted: CD45RO-CCR7+CD27+CD95- naive CD8+ T cells expressing CXCR3 (TNR3+). This receptor chain uses TRBV10-1 and TRBJ2-2; TCRdb reports TRBD1, a call that lacks DNA to check it against. This receptor was identified in a human donor in good health. Some clones in this sample may be carry-over from other donors' samples. CDR3 protein: CASIRTLLSTGELFF.